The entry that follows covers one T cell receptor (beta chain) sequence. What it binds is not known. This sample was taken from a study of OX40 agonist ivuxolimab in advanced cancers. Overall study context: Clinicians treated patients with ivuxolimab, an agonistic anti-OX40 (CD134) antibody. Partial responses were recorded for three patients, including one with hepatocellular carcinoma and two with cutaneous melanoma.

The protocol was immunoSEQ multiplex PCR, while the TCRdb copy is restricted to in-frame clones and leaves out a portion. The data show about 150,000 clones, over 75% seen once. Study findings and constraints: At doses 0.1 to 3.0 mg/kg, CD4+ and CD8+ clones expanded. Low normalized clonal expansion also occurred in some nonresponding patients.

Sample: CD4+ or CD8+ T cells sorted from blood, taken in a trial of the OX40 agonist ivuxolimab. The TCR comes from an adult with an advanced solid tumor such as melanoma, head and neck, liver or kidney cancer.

This chain's CDR3 is CASSLVFGTGFNQPQHF. CDR3 sequence (DNA): TGTGCCAGCAGCTTAGTGTTCGGGACAGGCTTCAATCAGCCCCAGCATTTT. The chain joins TRBV7-2 to TRBJ1-5, with 8 bases fitting TRBD1. Germline CDR1 reads SGHTA; CDR2 reads FQGNSA. This CDR3 is 17 amino acids long. Trimming removed 1 base from V and 3 bases from J; junction bases left unmatched: 8.